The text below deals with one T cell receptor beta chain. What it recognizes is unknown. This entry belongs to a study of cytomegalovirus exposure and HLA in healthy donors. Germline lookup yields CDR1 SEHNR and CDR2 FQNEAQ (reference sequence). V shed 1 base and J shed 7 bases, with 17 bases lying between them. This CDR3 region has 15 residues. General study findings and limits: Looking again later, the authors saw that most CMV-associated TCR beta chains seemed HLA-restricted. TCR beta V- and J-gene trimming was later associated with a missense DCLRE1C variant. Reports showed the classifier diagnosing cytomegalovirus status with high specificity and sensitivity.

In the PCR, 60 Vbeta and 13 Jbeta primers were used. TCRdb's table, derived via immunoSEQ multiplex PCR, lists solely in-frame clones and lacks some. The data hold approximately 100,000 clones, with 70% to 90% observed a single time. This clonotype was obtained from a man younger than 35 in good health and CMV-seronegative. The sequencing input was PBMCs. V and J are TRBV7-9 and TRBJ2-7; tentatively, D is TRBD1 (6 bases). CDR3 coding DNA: TGTGCCAGCAGCTTAGTAGGGGGTGGACCTCGGGAGCAGTACTTC. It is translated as CASSLVGGGPREQYF. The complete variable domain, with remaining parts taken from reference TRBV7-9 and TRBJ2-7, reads DTGVSQNPRHKITKRGQNVTFRCDPISEHNRLYWYRQTLGQGPEFLTYFQNEAQLEKSRLLSDRFSAERPKGSFSTLEIQRTEQGDSAMYLCASSLVGGGPREQYFGPGTRLTVT.